This TCR beta chain was observed in a study of shared clonotypes between healthy human individuals. Looking at the study overall: The people who gave samples were a couple of women and a few men aged 18 to 49.

How the authors handled the data: ImmunoSEQ output held junction-only sequences without quality scores, so filtering differed. The assay was immunoSEQ multiplex PCR, and TCRdb's table has in-frame clones only and misses some. For V, J and clone size, that table is used; D and trimming come from the DNA. The sample has a few million clones, over 85% seen once. V gave up 6 bases and J gave up 7 bases, with 12 bases separating them. The CDR3 spans 12 residues. The germline V gene has CDR1 MDHEN and CDR2 SYDVKM. Terminally differentiated effector memory CD45RA+ cells were excluded from the naive CD8 cells, which were CD45RO-negative and positively selected for CCR7. HIV-negative, healthy adults without recent acute infections or vaccinations were the donors.

Sequencing was done on a sample of naive CD8+ T cells from PBMCs. The J gene is TRBJ2-5, the V gene TRBV28; D is unclear. This TCR was recovered from a young man in good health. Some clones in this sample may be carry-over from other donors' samples. CDR3 DNA sequence: TGTGCCAGCAGAGGGCCGGACGGGACCCAGTACTTC. It translates to CASRGPDGTQYF.